This TCR beta chain is drawn from a study of blood T cell repertoires in COVID-19. This table comes from immunoSEQ multiplex PCR, and its TCRdb copy is limited to in-frame clones, with some not included. The profile covers around 80,000 clones, with under 85% appearing a single time and roughly 9% taken by the ten largest. The sequencing sample was made of peripheral blood. This clonotype was sampled from a human donor in a cohort sampled during active COVID-19.

CDR3 nucleotides: TGTGCCAGCAGTTTCGGGGGACAGGCTGTTGTTGAAGCTTTCTTT. It yields the protein CASSFGGQAVVEAFF. The chain joins TRBV28 to TRBJ1-1; 8 bases map to TRBD1. CDR3 length equals 15 residues. Germline V gene lookup returns CDR1 MDHEN and CDR2 SYDVKM. With V trimmed by 3 bases and J by 7 bases, 10 bases remained unmatched.